This T cell receptor (beta chain) is drawn from a study of OX40 agonist ivuxolimab in advanced cancers. Sequenced by immunoSEQ multiplex PCR; TCRdb stores in-frame clones only, minus some. The sample lists over 80,000 clones, roughly nine tenths occurring once. Germline V lookup: CDR1 PRHDT, CDR2 FYEKMQ (reference sequence). The V gene lost 5 bases and the J gene lost 7 bases, with 15 bases spanning the gap. The CDR3 has 14 amino acids. The chain couples TRBV13 to TRBJ2-1, with D perhaps matching TRBD2 (6 bases). This receptor was taken from an adult with an advanced solid tumor such as melanoma, head and neck, liver or kidney cancer. This specimen consisted of CD4+ or CD8+ T cells sorted from blood, obtained in a trial of the OX40 agonist ivuxolimab. Here the CDR3 reads CASSRGPGGNEQFF. CDR3 sequence (DNA): TGTGCCAGCAGCCGTGGTCCCGGAGGGAATGAGCAGTTCTTC.